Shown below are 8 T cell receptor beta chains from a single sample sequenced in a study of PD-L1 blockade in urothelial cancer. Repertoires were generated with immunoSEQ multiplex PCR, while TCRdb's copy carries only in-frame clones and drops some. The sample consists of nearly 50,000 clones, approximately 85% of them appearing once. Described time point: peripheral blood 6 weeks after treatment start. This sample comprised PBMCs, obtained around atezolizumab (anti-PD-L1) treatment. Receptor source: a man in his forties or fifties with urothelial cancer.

The CDR3, as DNA: TGTGCCAGCAGCTTAACGGTTGGAGAACAAGAGACCCAGTACTTC. It codes for CASSLTVGEQETQYF. The chain combines TRBV7-6 with TRBJ2-5; unclear D gene. This CDR3 has 15 amino acids. Germline V gene sequence: CDR1 SGHVS, CDR2 FNYEAQ. Trimming stripped 2 bases from V and 2 bases from J, with 12 bases between.

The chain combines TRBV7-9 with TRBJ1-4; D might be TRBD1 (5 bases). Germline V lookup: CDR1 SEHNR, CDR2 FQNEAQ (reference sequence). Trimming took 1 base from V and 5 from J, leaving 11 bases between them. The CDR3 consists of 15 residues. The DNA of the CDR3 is TGTGCCAGCAGCTTAGGGCAGGGTCCAAATGAAAAACTGTTTTTT. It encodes CASSLGQGPNEKLFF.

The CDR3 DNA follows: TGCGCCAGCAGTGAGTCTACTGGCTTAGGCGCGGATAGCAATCAGCCCCAGCATTTT. As protein: CASSESTGLGADSNQPQHF. The chain is built from TRBV10-1 and TRBJ1-5; D gene unclear. The CDR3 has 19 residues. Trimming took 0 bases from V and 0 from J, leaving 18 bases between them. Germline-derived CDR1 and CDR2 are WNHNN and SYGVQD (reference sequence).

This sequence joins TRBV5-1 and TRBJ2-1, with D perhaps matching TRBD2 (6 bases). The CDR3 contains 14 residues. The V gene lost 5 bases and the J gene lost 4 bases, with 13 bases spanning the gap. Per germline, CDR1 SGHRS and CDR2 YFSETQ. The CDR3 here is CASSDPGAYNEQFF. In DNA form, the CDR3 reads TGCGCCAGCAGTGATCCGGGAGCGTACAATGAGCAGTTCTTC.

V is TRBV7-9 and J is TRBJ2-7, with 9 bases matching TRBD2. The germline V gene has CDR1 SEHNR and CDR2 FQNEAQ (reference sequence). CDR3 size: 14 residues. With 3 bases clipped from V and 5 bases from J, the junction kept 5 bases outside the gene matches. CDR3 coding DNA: TGTGCCAGCAGCTTGCAGAGACTAGCGGACGAGCAGTACTTC. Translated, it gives CASSLQRLADEQYF.

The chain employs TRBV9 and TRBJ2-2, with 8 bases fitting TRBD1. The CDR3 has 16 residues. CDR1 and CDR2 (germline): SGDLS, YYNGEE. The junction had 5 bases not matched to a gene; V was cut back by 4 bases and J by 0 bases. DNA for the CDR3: TGTGCCAGCAGCACCACGACAGGGGCGAACACCGGGGAGCTGTTTTTT. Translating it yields CASSTTTGANTGELFF. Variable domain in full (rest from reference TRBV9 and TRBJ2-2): DSGVTQTPKHLITATGQRVTLRCSPRSGDLSVYWYQQSLDQGLQFLIQYYNGEERAKGNILERFSAQQFPDLHSELNLSSLELGDSALYFCASSTTTGANTGELFFGEGSRLTVL.

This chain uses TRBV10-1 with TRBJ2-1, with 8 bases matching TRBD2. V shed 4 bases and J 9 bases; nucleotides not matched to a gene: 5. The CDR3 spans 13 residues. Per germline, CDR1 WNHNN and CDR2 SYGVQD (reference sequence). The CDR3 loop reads CASSAGLAGEQFF. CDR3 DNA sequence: TGCGCCAGCAGTGCGGGTCTAGCGGGTGAGCAGTTCTTC.

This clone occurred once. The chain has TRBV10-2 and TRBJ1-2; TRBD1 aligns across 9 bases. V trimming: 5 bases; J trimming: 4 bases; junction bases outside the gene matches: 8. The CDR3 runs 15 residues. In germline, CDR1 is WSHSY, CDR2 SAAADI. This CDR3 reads CASSQGQGGSYGYTF. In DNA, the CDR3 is TGCGCCAGCAGTCAGGGACAGGGTGGCTCCTATGGCTACACCTTC.